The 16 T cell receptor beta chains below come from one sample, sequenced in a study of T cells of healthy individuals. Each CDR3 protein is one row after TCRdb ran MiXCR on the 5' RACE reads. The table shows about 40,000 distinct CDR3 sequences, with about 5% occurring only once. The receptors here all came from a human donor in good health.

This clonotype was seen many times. In nucleotides, the CDR3 is TGTGCCACCAGCAGAGATGGGGTAGCGGGAGCGGATGAGCAGTTCTTC. Translation gives CATSRDGVAGADEQFF. The chain recombines TRBV15 with TRBJ2-1; 9 nucleotides line up with TRBD2. The trim removed 0 bases at V and 8 bases at J, leaving 8 bases unmatched. CDR3 size: 16 residues. Germline-derived CDR1 and CDR2 are LNHNV and YYDKDF (reference sequence).

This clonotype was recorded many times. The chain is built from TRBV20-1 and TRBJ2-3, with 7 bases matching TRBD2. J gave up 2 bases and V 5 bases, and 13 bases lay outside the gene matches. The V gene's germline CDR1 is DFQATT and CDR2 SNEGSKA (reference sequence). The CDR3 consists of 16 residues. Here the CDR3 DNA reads TGCAGTGCTTTCCGGCCGGAGCTAGCGGCCACAGATACGCAGTATTTT. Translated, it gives CSAFRPELAATDTQYF.

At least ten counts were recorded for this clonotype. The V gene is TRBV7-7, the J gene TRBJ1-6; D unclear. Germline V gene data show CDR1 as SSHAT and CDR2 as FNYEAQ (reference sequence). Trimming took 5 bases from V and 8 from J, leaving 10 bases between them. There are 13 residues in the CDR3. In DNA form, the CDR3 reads TGTGCCAGCAGCCTCGGCGCGGATTCACCCCTCCACTTT. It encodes CASSLGADSPLHF.

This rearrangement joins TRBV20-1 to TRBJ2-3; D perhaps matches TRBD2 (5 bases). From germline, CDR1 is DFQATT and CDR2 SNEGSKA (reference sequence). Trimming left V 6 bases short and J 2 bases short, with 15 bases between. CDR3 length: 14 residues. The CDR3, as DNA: TGCAGTGCCCAGACCGAGAGGGACACAGATACGCAGTATTTT. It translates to CSAQTERDTDTQYF.

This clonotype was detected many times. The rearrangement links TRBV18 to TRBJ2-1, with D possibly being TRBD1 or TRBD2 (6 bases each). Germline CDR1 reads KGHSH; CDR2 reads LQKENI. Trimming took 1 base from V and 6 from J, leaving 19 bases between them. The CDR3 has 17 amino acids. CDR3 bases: TGTGCCAGCTCACCACGGGGATCGGGGGCCGGGGGCAATGAGCAGTTCTTC. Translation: CASSPRGSGAGGNEQFF.

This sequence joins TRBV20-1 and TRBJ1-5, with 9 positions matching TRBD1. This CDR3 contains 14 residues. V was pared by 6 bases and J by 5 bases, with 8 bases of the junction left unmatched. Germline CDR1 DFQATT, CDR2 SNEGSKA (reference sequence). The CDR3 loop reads CSAQPGQGYQPQHF. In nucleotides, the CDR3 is TGCAGTGCCCAGCCGGGACAGGGTTATCAGCCCCAGCATTTT.

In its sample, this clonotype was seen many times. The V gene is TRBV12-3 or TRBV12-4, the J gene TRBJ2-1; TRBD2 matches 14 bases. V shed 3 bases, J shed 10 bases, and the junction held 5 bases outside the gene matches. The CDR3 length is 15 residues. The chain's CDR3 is CASSLGLAGVKEQFF. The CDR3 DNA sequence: TGTGCCAGCAGTTTGGGACTAGCGGGAGTAAAAGAGCAGTTCTTC.

In DNA, the CDR3 is TGTGCCAGCAGTCTGATTGGGAACTCCTACAATGAGCAGTTCTTC. Translating it yields CASSLIGNSYNEQFF. V and J are TRBV12-3 or TRBV12-4 and TRBJ2-1, with D unresolved. Trimming pared 5 bases from V and 0 bases from J, leaving 11 bases between. The CDR3 contains 15 residues.

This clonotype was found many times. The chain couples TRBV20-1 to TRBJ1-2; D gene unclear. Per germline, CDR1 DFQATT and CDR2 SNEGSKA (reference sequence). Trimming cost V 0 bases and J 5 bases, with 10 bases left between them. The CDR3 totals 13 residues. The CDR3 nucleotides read TGCAGTGCTAGAGATTTTCAGGCTTATGGCTACACCTTC. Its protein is CSARDFQAYGYTF.

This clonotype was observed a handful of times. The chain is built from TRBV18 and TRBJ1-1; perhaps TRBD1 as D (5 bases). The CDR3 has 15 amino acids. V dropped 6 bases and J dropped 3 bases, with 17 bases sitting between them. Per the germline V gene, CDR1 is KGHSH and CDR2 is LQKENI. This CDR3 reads CASSGRRGEDTEAFF. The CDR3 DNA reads TGTGCCAGCTCCGGGAGACGGGGGGAGGACACTGAAGCTTTCTTT.

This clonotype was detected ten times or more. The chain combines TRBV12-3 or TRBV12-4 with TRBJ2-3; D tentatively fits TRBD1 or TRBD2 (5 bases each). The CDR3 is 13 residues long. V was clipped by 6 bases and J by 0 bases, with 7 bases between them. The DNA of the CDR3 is TGTGCCAGCAGGGGGGACAGCACAGATACGCAGTATTTT. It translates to CASRGDSTDTQYF.

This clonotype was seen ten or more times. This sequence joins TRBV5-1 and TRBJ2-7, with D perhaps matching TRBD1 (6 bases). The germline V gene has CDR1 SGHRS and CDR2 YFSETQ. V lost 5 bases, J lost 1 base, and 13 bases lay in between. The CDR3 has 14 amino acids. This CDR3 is CASRPDSASYEQYF. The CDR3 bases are TGCGCCAGCAGACCGGACAGCGCTTCCTACGAGCAGTACTTC.

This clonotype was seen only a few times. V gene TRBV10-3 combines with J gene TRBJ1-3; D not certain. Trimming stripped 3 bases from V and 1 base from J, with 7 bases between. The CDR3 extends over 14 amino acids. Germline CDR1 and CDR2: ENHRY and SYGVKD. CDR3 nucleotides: TGTGCCATCAGTGAATGGGTTTCTGGAAACACCATATATTTT. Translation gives CAISEWVSGNTIYF.

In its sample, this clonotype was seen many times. The CDR3 sequence is CASSQLAGAGNTEAFF. The CDR3 DNA sequence: TGTGCCAGCAGCCAACTCGCCGGGGCAGGGAATACTGAAGCTTTCTTT. The chain has TRBV4-2 and TRBJ1-1, with a tentative D call TRBD1 (5 bases). Deletions cut 2 bases from V and 5 bases from J, with 18 bases between. The CDR3 is 16 residues long. The germline gives CDR1 LGHNA, CDR2 YNFKEQ.

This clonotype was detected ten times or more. This CDR3 is CASSHSAEREIADTQYF. The CDR3 DNA is TGTGCCAGCAGCCACTCCGCCGAGCGGGAGATAGCAGATACGCAGTATTTT. The rearrangement joins TRBV7-8 to TRBJ2-3; 8 bases are a match to TRBD2. The CDR3 has 17 amino acids. The V gene's germline CDR1 is SGHVS and CDR2 FQNEAQ. V was clipped by 5 bases and J by 4 bases; unmatched bases: 14.

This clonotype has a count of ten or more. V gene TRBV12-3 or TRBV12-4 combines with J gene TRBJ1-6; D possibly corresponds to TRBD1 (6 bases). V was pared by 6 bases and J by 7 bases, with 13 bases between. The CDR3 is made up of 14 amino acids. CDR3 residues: CASSLQGRNSPLHF. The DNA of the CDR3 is TGTGCCAGCAGCCTACAGGGAAGAAATTCACCCCTCCACTTT.